The 4 T cell receptor beta chains below come from one sample, sequenced in a study of PD-L1 blockade in urothelial cancer. The method was immunoSEQ multiplex PCR; TCRdb's version includes in-frame clones alone and lacks a portion of them. This sample has under 100,000 clones; around 89% occur once, and the top ten carry about 1.7%. Described time point: pretreatment peripheral blood. The material was PBMCs, obtained around atezolizumab (anti-PD-L1) treatment. Receptors were obtained from a man in his fifties or sixties with urothelial cancer.

J is TRBJ2-1 and V is TRBV7-2; 8 bases match TRBD2. In germline, CDR1 is SGHTA, CDR2 FQGNSA. CDR3 length equals 15 residues. Trimming at V came to 5 bases and at J to 2 bases, leaving 5 bases not matched to a gene. The CDR3 sequence is CASSQAGVTYNEQFF. CDR3 DNA sequence: TGTGCCAGCAGCCAAGCGGGAGTGACCTACAATGAGCAGTTCTTC. The full variable domain, rest sourced from reference TRBV7-2 and TRBJ2-1, is GAGVSQSPSNKVTEKGKDVELRCDPISGHTALYWYRQSLGQGLEFLIYFQGNSAPDKSGLPSDRFSAERTGGSVSTLTIQRTQQEDSAVYLCASSQAGVTYNEQFFGPGTRLTVL.

This chain joins TRBV25-1 and TRBJ2-5; possible D gene TRBD1, 6 bases. Trimming shortened V by 6 bases and J by 4 bases, and 18 bases separated the two germline ends. In germline, CDR1 is MGHDK, CDR2 SYGVNS. This CDR3 is built from 15 residues. Written as DNA, the CDR3 is TGTGCCAGCAGCTTCTCGACAGGAAAGGGAGAGACCCAGTACTTC. Protein product: CASSFSTGKGETQYF.

The genes are TRBV7-9 and TRBJ2-1; 15 bases match TRBD2. J was trimmed by 7 bases and V by 4 bases; bases with no gene match: 2. This CDR3 has 15 residues. Germline lookup yields CDR1 SEHNR and CDR2 FQNEAQ (reference sequence). DNA of the CDR3: TGTGCCAGCAGCTCCGGGACTAGCGGGAGGAATGAGCAGTTCTTC. This translates into CASSSGTSGRNEQFF.

This chain links TRBV10-3 with TRBJ2-7; 9 bases line up with TRBD2. CDR3 length: 15 residues. V shed 3 bases, J shed 5 bases, and the junction held 8 bases outside the gene matches. Germline-derived CDR1 and CDR2 are ENHRY and SYGVKD. The CDR3 reads CAISDATSGANEQYF. The CDR3 DNA sequence: TGTGCCATCAGTGATGCGACTAGCGGCGCAAACGAGCAGTACTTC.